This TCR beta chain was recorded in a study of blood T cells in healthy people across ages. Findings of the study overall: Calculation of diversity from one million T cells yielded estimates considered to be underestimates.

Each donor had 9 to 10 milliliters of peripheral blood drawn. A second PCR, run for about 7 to 11 cycles, used a sample-barcoded 5' primer plus a J-beta primer mix. TCRdb re-called the 5' RACE reads with MiXCR, one entry per CDR3 protein. The sample lists hundreds of thousands of distinct CDR3 sequences, 56% occurring once. As concerns this clonotype: Its antigen is undetermined.

This CDR3 is built from 13 residues. Germline CDR1 SQVTM, CDR2 ANQGSEA. V lost 3 bases, J lost 1 base, and 9 bases lay in between. Sequenced: blood. This chain connects TRBV29-1 to TRBJ1-1, with a weak D call TRBD1 (5 bases). This clonotype was sampled from a man in his forties in good health. CDR3 coding DNA: TGCAGCGTTGACCGGGGGGGGAACACTGAAGCTTTCTTT. This sequence encodes CSVDRGGNTEAFF. The full variable domain, in which reference TRBV29-1 and TRBJ1-1 provide the parts outside the CDR3, is SAVISQKPSRDICQRGTSLTIQCQVDSQVTMMFWYRQQPGQSLTLIATANQGSEATYESGFVIDKFPISRPNLTFSTLTVSNMSPEDSSIYLCSVDRGGNTEAFFGQGTRLTVV.